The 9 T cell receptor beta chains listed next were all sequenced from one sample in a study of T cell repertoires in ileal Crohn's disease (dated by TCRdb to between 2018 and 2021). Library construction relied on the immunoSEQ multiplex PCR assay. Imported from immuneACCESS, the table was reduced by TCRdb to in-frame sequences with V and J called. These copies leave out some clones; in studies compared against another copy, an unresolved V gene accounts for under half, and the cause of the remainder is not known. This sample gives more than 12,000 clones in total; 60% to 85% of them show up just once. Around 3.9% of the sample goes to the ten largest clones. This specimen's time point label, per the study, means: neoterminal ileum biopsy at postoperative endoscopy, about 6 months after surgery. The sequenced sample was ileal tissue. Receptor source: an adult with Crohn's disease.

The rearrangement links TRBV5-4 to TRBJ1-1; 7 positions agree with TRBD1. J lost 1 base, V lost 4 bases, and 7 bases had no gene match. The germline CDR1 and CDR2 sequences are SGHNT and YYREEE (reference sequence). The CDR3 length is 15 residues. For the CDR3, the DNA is TGTGCCAGCAGCCAAACCGGGACAGCGAACACTGAAGCTTTCTTT. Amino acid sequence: CASSQTGTANTEAFF.

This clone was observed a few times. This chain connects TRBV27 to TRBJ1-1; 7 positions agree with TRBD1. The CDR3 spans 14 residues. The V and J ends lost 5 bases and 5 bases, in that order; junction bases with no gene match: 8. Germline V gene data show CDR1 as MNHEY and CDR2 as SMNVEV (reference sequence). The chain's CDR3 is CASSGGGQLTEAFF. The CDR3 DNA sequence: TGTGCCAGCAGTGGGGGGGGACAGTTAACTGAAGCTTTCTTT.

The CDR3 DNA sequence: TGCGCCAGCAGCGGATCCGGGGGCAGGGGGCCAGATACGCAGTATTTT. Translating gives CASSGSGGRGPDTQYF. The V and J genes are TRBV5-1 and TRBJ2-3, with TRBD1 identical over 8 bases. The V segment lost 4 bases and the J segment 4 bases; nucleotides outside the gene matches: 11. The germline V gene has CDR1 SGHRS and CDR2 YFSETQ. The CDR3 is 16 amino acids. The whole variable domain, filled in from reference TRBV5-1 and TRBJ2-3, reads KAGVTQTPRYLIKTRGQQVTLSCSPISGHRSVSWYQQTPGQGLQFLFEYFSETQRNKGNFPGRFSGRQFSNSRSEMNVSTLELGDSALYLCASSGSGGRGPDTQYFGPGTRLTVL.

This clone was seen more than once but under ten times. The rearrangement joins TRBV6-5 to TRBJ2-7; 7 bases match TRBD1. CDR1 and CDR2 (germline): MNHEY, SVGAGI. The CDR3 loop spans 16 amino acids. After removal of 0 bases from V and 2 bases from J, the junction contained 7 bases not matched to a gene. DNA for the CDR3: TGTGCCAGCAGTTACTCGTCTCGACAGGGTACCTACGAGCAGTACTTC. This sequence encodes CASSYSSRQGTYEQYF.

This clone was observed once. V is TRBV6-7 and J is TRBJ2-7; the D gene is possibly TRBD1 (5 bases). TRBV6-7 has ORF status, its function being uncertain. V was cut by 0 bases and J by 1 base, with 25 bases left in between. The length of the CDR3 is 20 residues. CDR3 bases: TGTGCCAGCAGTTACTCTCCACGTCCCGACAGTGCACGCCAGTCCTACGAGCAGTACTTC. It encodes CASSYSPRPDSARQSYEQYF.

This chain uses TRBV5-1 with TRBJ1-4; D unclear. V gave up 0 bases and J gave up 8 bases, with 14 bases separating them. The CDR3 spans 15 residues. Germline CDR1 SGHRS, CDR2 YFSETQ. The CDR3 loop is CASSLAPGVEEKLFF. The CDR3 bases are TGCGCCAGCAGCTTGGCTCCCGGGGTCGAGGAAAAACTGTTTTTT.

CDR3 nucleotide sequence: TGTGCCAGCGGACCATGGGGGGCGGATCGGGAGCAGTTCTTC. Amino acid sequence: CASGPWGADREQFF. The chain links TRBV11-2 to TRBJ2-1; either TRBD1 or TRBD2 may supply D (6 bases each). Trimming took 8 bases from V and 10 from J, leaving 21 bases between them. This CDR3 is built from 14 residues. The germline V gene encodes CDR1 SGHAT and CDR2 FQNNGV.

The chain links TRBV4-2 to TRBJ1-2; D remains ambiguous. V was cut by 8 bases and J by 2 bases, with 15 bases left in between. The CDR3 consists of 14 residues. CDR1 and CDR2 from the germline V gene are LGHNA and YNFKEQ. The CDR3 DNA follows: TGTGCCAGCCGCAAGGAGGGTTTGAACTATGGCTACACCTTC. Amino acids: CASRKEGLNYGYTF.

The CDR3 DNA reads as TGTGCCAGCAGCTACGTAACGGGACGGGTCCACGAGCAGTACTTC. The encoded protein is CASSYVTGRVHEQYF. The genes are TRBV7-8 and TRBJ2-7, with D perhaps being TRBD1 or TRBD2 (5 bases each). The CDR3 covers 15 residues. Germline V gives CDR1 SGHVS, CDR2 FQNEAQ. Trimming removed 4 bases from V and 5 bases from J, with 18 bases in between.